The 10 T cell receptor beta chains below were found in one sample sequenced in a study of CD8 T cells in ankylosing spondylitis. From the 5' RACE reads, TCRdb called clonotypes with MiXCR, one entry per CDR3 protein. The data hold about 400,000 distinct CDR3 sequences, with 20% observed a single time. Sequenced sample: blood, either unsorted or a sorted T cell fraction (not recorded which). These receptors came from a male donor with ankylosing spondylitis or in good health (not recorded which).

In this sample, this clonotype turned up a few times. DNA of the CDR3: TGTGCCAGCAGCCGGACGGAGACCCAGTACTTC. It specifies CASSRTETQYF. V gene TRBV9 combines with J gene TRBJ2-5; D remains ambiguous. Per germline, CDR1 SGDLS and CDR2 YYNGEE. V was trimmed by 4 bases and J by 5 bases, leaving 6 bases between them. The CDR3 sequence is 11 residues long.

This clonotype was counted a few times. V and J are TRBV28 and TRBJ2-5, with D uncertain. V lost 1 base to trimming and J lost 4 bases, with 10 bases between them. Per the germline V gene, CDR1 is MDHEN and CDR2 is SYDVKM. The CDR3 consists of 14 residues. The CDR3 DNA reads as TGTGCCAGCAGTTTATCTTTCTACGGAGAGACCCAGTACTTC. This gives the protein CASSLSFYGETQYF.

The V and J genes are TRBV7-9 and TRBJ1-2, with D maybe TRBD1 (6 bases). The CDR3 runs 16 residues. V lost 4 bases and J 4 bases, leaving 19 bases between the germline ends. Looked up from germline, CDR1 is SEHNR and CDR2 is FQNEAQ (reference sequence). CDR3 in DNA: TGTGCCAGCAGCTCCCTCGAGGGGGAAATTGCCTATGGCTACACCTTC. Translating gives CASSSLEGEIAYGYTF.

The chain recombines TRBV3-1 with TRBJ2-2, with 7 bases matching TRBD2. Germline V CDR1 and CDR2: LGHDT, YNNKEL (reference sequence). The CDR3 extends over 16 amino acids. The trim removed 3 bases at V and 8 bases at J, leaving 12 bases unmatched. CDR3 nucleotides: TGTGCCAGCAGCCAGGGGGGACTACGAACTTGGGGGGAGCTGTTTTTT. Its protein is CASSQGGLRTWGELFF. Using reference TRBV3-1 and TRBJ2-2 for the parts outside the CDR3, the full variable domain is DTAVSQTPKYLVTQMGNDKSIKCEQNLGHDTMYWYKQDSKKFLKIMFSYNNKELIINETVPNRFSPKSPDKAHLNLHINSLELGDSAVYFCASSQGGLRTWGELFFGEGSRLTVL.

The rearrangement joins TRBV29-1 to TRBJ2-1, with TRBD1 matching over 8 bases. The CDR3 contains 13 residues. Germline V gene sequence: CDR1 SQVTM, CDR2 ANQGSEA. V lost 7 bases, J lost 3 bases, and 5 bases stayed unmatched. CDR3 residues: CSATGQGYNEQFF. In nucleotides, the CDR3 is TGCAGCGCAACCGGACAGGGCTACAATGAGCAGTTCTTC.

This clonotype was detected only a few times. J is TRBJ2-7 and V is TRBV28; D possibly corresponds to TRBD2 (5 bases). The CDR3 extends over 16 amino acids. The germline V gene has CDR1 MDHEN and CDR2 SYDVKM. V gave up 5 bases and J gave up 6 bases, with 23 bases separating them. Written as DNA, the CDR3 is TGTGCCAGCAGTGACCCTCTACGTTTACTAGGAGCCGAGCAGTACTTC. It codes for CASSDPLRLLGAEQYF.

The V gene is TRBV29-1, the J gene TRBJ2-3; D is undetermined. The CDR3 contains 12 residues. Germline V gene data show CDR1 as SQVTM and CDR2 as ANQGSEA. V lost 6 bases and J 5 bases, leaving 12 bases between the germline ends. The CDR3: CSVQVVGDTQYF. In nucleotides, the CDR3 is TGCAGCGTACAAGTAGTTGGAGATACGCAGTATTTT.

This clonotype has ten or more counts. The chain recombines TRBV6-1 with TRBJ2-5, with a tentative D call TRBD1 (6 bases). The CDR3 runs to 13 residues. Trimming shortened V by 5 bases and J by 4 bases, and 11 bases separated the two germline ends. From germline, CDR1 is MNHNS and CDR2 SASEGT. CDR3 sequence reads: CASSTGYGETQYF. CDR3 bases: TGTGCCAGCAGTACAGGGTATGGAGAGACCCAGTACTTC.

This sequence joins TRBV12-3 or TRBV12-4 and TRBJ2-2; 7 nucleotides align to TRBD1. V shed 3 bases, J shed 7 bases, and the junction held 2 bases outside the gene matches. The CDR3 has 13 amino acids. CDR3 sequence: CASSFPGGGELFF. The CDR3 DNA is TGTGCCAGCAGTTTCCCAGGGGGCGGGGAGCTGTTTTTT.

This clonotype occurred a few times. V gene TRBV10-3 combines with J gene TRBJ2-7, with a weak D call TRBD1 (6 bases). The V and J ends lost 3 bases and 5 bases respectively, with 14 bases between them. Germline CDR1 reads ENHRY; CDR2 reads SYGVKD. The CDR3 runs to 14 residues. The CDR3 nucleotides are TGTGCCATCAGTGATCCCCCTGCAGGGGACGAGCAGTACTTC. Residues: CAISDPPAGDEQYF.